This T cell receptor (beta chain) was recovered during a study of CD8+ T cells in alopecia areata. Study context: Those treated were given oral tofacitinib at 5 to 10 mg twice daily. Study findings and constraints: Scalp clonality dropped significantly under tofacitinib, as did expanded CD8+ top-100 clones. It was lesional scalp, especially alopecia totalis/universalis, that showed higher clonality than normal scalp.

Extracted RNA was reverse transcribed, and the resulting cDNA served as sequencing template. Profiled with immunoSEQ multiplex PCR; TCRdb holds only in-frame clones, not every one. Of hundreds of thousands of clones listed, approximately 38% were seen once; the top ten hold 0.48%. Stated treatment: oral pan-JAK inhibitor, 5-10 mg twice daily. Lesional scalp punch biopsies and peripheral blood were collected from alopecia areata patients. Germline V lookup: CDR1 SGHDN, CDR2 FVKESK. The CDR3 extends over 15 amino acids. V gave up 4 bases and J gave up 0 bases, with 13 bases separating them. This clone came up many times. What it binds is unknown.

This material consisted of CD4+ T cells sorted from blood, taken between weeks 30 and 35, from a patient treated with tofacitinib. The chain employs TRBV14 and TRBJ2-7; no clear D. The source of this sequence is a human donor with alopecia areata. CDR3 in amino acids: CASSREIGPSYEQYF. The CDR3 DNA is TGTGCCAGCAGCCGGGAAATTGGGCCCTCCTACGAGCAGTACTTC.